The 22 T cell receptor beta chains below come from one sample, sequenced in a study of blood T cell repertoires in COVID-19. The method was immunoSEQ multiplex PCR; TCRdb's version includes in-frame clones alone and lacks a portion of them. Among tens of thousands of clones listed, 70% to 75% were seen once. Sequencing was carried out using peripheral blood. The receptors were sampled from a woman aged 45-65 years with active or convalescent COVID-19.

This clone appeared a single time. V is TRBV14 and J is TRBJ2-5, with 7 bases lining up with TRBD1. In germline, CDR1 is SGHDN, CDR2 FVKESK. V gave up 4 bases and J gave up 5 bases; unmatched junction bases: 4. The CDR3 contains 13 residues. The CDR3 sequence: CASSRTGDETQYF. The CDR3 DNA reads TGTGCCAGCAGCCGCACAGGGGACGAGACCCAGTACTTC. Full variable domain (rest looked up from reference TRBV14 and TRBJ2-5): EAGVTQFPSHSVIEKGQTVTLRCDPISGHDNLYWYRRVMGKEIKFLLHFVKESKQDESGMPNNRFLAERTGGTYSTLKVQPAELEDSGVYFCASSRTGDETQYFGPGTRLLVL.

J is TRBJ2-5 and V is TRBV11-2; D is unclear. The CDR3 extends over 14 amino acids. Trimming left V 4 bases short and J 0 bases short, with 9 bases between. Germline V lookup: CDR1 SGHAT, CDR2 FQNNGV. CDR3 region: CASSSRYNQETQYF. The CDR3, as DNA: TGTGCCAGCAGCTCCCGCTATAACCAAGAGACCCAGTACTTC.

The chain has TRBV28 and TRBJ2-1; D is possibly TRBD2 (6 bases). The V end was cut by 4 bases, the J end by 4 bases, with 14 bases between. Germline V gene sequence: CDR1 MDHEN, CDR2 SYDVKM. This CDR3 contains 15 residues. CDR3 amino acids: CASSSFLASYNEQFF. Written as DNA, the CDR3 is TGTGCCAGCAGTTCCTTCCTAGCGTCGTACAATGAGCAGTTCTTC.

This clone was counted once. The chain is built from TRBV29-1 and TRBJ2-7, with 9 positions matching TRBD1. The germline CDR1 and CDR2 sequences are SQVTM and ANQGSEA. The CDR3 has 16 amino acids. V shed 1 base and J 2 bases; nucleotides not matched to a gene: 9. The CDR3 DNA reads TGCAGCGTTGAAGCTCCGGGACAGGGTATTCCCTACGAGCAGTACTTC. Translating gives CSVEAPGQGIPYEQYF.

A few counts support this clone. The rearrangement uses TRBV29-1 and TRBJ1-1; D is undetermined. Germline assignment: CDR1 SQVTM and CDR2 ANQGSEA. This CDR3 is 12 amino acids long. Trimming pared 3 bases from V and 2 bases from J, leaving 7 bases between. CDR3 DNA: TGCAGCGTTGAGGGGAGCAACACTGAAGCTTTCTTT. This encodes CSVEGSNTEAFF.

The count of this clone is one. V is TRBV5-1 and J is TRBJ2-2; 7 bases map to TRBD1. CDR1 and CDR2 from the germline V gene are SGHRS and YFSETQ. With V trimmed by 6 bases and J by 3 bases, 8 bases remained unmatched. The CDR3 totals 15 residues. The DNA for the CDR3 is TGCGCCAGCACAACGGGACAGCAAGACACCGGGGAGCTGTTTTTT. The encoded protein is CASTTGQQDTGELFF.

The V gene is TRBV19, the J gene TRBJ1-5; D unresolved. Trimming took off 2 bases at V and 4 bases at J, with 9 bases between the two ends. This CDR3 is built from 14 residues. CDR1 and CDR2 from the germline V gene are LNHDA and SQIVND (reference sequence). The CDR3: CASSIKATNQPQHF. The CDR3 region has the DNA TGTGCCAGTAGTATAAAAGCCACTAATCAGCCCCAGCATTTT.

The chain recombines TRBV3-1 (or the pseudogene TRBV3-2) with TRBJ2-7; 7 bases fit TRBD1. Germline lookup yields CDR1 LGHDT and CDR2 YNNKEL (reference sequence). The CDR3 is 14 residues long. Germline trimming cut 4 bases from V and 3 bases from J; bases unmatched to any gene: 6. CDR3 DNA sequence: TGTGCCAGCAGCCGAGGGACAGTCGTCTACGAGCAGTACTTC. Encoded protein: CASSRGTVVYEQYF.

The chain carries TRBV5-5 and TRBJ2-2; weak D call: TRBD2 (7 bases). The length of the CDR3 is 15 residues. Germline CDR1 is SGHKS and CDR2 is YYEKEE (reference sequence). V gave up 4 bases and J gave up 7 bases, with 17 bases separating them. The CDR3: CASSALGGAGGELFF. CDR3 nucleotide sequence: TGTGCCAGCAGCGCTCTTGGGGGGGCCGGCGGGGAGCTGTTTTTT.

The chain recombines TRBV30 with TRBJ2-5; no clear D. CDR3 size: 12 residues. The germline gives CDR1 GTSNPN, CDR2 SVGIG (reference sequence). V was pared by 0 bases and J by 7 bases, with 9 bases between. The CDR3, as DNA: TGTGCCTGGAGTGTACTTTCGGGGACCCAGTACTTC. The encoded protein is CAWSVLSGTQYF.

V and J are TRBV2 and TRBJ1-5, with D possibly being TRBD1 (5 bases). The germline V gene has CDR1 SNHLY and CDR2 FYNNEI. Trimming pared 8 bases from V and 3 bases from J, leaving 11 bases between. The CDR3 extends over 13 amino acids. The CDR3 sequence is CASAGQANQPQHF. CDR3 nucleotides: TGTGCCAGCGCGGGGCAAGCCAATCAGCCCCAGCATTTT.

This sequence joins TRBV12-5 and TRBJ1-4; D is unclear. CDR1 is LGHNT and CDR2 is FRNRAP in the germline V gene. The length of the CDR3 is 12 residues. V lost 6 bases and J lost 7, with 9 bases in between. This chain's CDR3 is CASGKPSEKLFF. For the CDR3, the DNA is TGTGCTAGTGGGAAACCCAGTGAAAAACTGTTTTTT. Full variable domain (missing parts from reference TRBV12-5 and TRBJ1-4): DARVTQTPRHKVTEMGQEVTMRCQPILGHNTVFWYRQTMMQGLELLAYFRNRAPLDDSGMPKDRFSAEMPDATLATLKIQPSEPRDSAVYFCASGKPSEKLFFGSGTQLSVL.

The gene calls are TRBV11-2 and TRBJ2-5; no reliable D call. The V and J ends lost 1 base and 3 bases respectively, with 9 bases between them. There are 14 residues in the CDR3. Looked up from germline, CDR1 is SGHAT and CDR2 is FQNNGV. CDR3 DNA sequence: TGTGCCAGCAGCTTAGCCCCAACAGAAGAGACCCAGTACTTC. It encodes CASSLAPTEETQYF. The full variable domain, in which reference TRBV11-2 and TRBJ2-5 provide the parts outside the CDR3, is EAGVAQSPRYKIIEKRQSVAFWCNPISGHATLYWYQQILGQGPKLLIQFQNNGVVDDSQLPKDRFSAERLKGVDSTLKIQPAKLEDSAVYLCASSLAPTEETQYFGPGTRLLVL.

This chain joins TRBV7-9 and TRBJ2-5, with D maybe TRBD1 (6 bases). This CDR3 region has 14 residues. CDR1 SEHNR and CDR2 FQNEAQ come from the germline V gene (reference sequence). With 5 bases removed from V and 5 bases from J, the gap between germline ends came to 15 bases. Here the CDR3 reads CASSHQGRQETQYF. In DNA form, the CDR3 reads TGTGCCAGCAGCCATCAGGGGCGCCAGGAGACCCAGTACTTC.

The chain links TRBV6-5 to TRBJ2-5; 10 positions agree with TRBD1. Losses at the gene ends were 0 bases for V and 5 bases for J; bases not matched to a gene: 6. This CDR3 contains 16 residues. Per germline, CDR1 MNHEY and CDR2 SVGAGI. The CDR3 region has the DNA TGTGCCAGCAGTTACTCTGGGACAGGGGTTTTCGAGACCCAGTACTTC. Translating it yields CASSYSGTGVFETQYF.

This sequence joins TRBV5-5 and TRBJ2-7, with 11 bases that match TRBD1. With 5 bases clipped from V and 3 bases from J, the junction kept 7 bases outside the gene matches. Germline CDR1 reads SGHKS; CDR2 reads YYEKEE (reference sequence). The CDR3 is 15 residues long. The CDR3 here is CASRPWTGGNYEQYF. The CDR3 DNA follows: TGTGCCAGCAGGCCCTGGACAGGGGGCAACTACGAGCAGTACTTC.

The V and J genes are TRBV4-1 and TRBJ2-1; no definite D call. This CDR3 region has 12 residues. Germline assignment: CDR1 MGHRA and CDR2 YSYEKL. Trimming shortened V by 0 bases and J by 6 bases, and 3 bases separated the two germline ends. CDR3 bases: TGCGCCAGCAGCCAAGACCTCAATGAGCAGTTCTTC. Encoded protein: CASSQDLNEQFF.

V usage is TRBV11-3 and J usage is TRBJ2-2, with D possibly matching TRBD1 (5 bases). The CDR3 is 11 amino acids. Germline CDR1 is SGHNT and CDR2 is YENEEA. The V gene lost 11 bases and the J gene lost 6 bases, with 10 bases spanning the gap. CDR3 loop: CAPGAAGELFF. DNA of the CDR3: TGTGCCCCTGGGGCGGCCGGGGAGCTGTTTTTT.

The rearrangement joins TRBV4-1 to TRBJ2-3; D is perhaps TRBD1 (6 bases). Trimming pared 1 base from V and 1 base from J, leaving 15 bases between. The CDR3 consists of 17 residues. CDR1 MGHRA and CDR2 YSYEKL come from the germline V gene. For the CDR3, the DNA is TGCGCCAGCAGCCAAGTACCACAGGGTGGCGGCACAGATACGCAGTATTTT. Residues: CASSQVPQGGGTDTQYF.

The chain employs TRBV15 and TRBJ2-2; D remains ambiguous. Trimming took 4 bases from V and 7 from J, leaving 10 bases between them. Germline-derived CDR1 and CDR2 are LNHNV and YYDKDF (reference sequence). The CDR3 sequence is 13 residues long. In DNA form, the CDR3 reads TGTGCCACCAGCATCGTGCCAGGCGGGGAGCTGTTTTTT. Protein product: CATSIVPGGELFF.

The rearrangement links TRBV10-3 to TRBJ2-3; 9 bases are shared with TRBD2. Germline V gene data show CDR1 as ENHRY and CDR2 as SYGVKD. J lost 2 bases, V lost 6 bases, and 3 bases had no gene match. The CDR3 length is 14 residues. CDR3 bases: TGTGCCATCAGCTTAGCGGGAGACACAGATACGCAGTATTTT. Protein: CAISLAGDTDTQYF.

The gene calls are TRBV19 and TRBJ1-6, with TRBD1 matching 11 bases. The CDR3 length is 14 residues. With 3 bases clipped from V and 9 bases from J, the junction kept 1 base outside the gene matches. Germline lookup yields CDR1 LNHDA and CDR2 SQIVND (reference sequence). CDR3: CASSIGTGGSPLHF. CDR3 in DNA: TGTGCCAGTAGTATCGGGACAGGGGGTTCACCCCTCCACTTT.